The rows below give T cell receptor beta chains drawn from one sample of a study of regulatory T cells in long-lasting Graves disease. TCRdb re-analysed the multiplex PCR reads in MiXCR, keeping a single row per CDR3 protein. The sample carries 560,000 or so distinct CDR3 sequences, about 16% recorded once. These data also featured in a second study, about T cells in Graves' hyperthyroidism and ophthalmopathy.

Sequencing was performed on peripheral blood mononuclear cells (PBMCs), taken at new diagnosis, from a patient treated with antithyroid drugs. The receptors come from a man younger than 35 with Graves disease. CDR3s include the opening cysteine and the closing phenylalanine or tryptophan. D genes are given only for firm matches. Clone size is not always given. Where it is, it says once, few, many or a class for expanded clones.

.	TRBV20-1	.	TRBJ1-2	TGCAGTGCCCCGGACCCCAACTATGGCTACACCTTC	CSAPDPNYGYTF
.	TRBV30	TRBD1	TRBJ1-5	TGTGCCTGGAGTCCGGGACAGGGGGCGAAGCCCCAGCATTTT	CAWSPGQGAKPQHF
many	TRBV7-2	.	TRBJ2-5	TGTGCCAGCAGCCGGGAACCAGGGGAAGAGACCCAGTACTTC	CASSREPGEETQYF
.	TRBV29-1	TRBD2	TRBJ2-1	TGCAGCGTCCGACTAGCGGCACACAATGAGCAGTTCTTC	CSVRLAAHNEQFF
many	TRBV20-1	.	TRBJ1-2	TGCAGTGCAGAGTCAGGGTACAGCTATGGCTACACCTTC	CSAESGYSYGYTF
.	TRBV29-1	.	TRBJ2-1	TGCAGCGTTGCAGGGTGGAATGAGCAGTTCTTC	CSVAGWNEQFF
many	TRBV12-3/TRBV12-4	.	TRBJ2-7	TGTGCCAGCAGTTCAACTCCTCCAGGCGAAGAGCAGTACTTC	CASSSTPPGEEQYF
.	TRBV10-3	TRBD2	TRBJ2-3	TGTGCCATCAGCCCCGGGACTAGCGGAGATACGCAGTATTTT	CAISPGTSGDTQYF
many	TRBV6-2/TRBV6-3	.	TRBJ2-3	TGTGCCAGCAGTTATTTAGGCACCACCCGCGGGGACTGGCGTACGCAGTATTTT	CASSYLGTTRGDWRTQYF
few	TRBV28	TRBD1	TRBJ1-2	TGTGCCAGCCTGACAGGGGGCTATGGCTACACCTTC	CASLTGGYGYTF
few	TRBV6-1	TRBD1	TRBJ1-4	TGTGCCAGCAGCCGCACAGGGGCGGGGGATGAAAAACTGTTTTTT	CASSRTGAGDEKLFF